These 32 T cell receptor beta chains share one sample of origin, sequenced in a study of read filtering for tumor transcriptome and immune sequencing. This library used approximately 0.4 ug RNA and molecular barcoded adaptors spanning alpha/delta and beta/gamma chains. TCRdb itself ran the reads through MiXCR, one entry per CDR3 protein. Of 35,000 to 40,000 distinct CDR3 sequences in the sample, roughly 13% were seen once. What was sequenced was a population of CD138-negative cells sorted from bone marrow. All receptors come from a donor aged 40 or older with multiple myeloma.

This clonotype was counted at least ten times. This sequence joins TRBV15 and TRBJ2-1; no definite D call. The CDR3 runs to 12 residues. The germline V gene encodes CDR1 LNHNV and CDR2 YYDKDF (reference sequence). Trimming stripped 8 bases from V and 5 bases from J, with 10 bases between. Written as DNA, the CDR3 is TGTGCCACCGGCCTATCCCACAATGAGCAGTTCTTC. Residues: CATGLSHNEQFF.

V and J are TRBV6-5 and TRBJ2-7, with 10 bases identical to TRBD2. This CDR3 has 14 residues. Losses at the gene ends were 5 bases for V and 11 bases for J; bases not matched to a gene: 12. Germline CDR1 MNHEY, CDR2 SVGAGI. The CDR3 here is CASSHTSGTIREYF. CDR3 in DNA: TGTGCCAGCAGTCACACTAGCGGGACTATCCGGGAGTACTTC.

Regarding this clonotype: The CDR3 does not end in the conserved phenylalanine or tryptophan, so this is likely a read error. The DNA is left out, because the CDR3 cannot be placed on it with certainty; the CDR3 is given as TCRdb lists it. CDR3 sequence: CSVGTGINEQLC. V is TRBV29-1 and J is TRBJ2-1; TRBD1 was called by the table and not checked on the DNA. CDR1 and CDR2 from the germline V gene are SQVTM and ANQGSEA. The CDR3 contains 12 residues when both ends are counted.

This clonotype was observed at least ten times. V and J are TRBV19 and TRBJ2-5; 8 bases map to TRBD1. The J segment lost 5 bases and the V segment lost 8 bases, leaving 4 bases of the junction unmatched. The germline gives CDR1 LNHDA, CDR2 SQIVND (reference sequence). The CDR3 length is 12 residues. CDR3 in amino acids: CASSGQGETQYF. CDR3 nucleotide sequence: TGTGCCAGTTCCGGACAGGGTGAGACCCAGTACTTC.

At least ten counts were recorded for this clonotype. The chain joins TRBV9 to TRBJ2-2, with D perhaps given as TRBD1 or TRBD2 (5 bases each). Germline V gene lookup returns CDR1 SGDLS and CDR2 YYNGEE. The V end lost 3 bases, the J end lost 5 bases, and 8 bases lay between the germline ends. The CDR3 spans 13 residues. The CDR3 spells CASSAGPTGELFF. The CDR3, as DNA: TGTGCCAGCAGCGCGGGGCCGACCGGGGAGCTGTTTTTT.

This clonotype was recorded at least ten times. The rearrangement uses TRBV7-6 and TRBJ2-3, with 8 bases aligning to TRBD2. The CDR3 runs 15 residues. J was trimmed by 2 bases and V by 4 bases; bases with no gene match: 5. Germline values: CDR1 SGHVS, CDR2 FNYEAQ. The CDR3 region has the DNA TGTGCCAGCAGCTACACTAGCGGTTACACAGATACGCAGTATTTT. Translating gives CASSYTSGYTDTQYF.

A note on this clonotype: Since no conserved phenylalanine or tryptophan closes the CDR3, a read error is the likely cause. This sequence joins TRBV20-1 and TRBJ2-7; D unresolved. This CDR3 has 11 residues. With 6 bases removed from V and 7 bases from J, the gap between germline ends came to 13 bases. Germline V gene data show CDR1 as DFQATT and CDR2 as SNEGSKA (reference sequence). The CDR3, as DNA: TGCAGTGCCAGGATAGGCCGGGAGCAGTACCTC. It encodes CSARIGREQYL.

In its sample, this clonotype was seen many times. The V and J genes are TRBV7-2 and TRBJ2-5, with 12 bases matching TRBD2. Germline CDR1 is SGHTA and CDR2 is FQGNSA. V trimming: 4 bases; J trimming: 7 bases; junction bases outside the gene matches: 4. The CDR3 length is 14 residues. DNA of the CDR3: TGTGCCAGCAGCTCCGGGACTAGCGGGTTGACCCAGTACTTC. Protein: CASSSGTSGLTQYF.

This clonotype was recorded only once. The DNA is left out, because the CDR3 cannot be placed on it with certainty; the CDR3 is given as TCRdb lists it. V usage is TRBV5-1 and J usage is TRBJ2-1; the table names TRBD1, a call not compared with the DNA. The germline V gene encodes CDR1 SGHRS and CDR2 YFSETQ. The CDR3 contains 12 residues when both ends are counted. The CDR3: CASWGEGIGQFF.

This clonotype was seen only a few times. J is TRBJ2-7 and V is TRBV28; 8 nucleotides line up with TRBD2. Germline values: CDR1 MDHEN, CDR2 SYDVKM. The CDR3 consists of 15 residues. The V and J ends lost 9 bases and 1 base, in that order; junction bases with no gene match: 11. The CDR3 protein is CASCSGTRTSYEQYF. The CDR3 DNA sequence: TGTGCCAGTTGTAGCGGGACCCGTACGTCCTACGAGCAGTACTTC.

This clonotype came up many times. The gene calls are TRBV29-1 and TRBJ2-3, with D tentatively TRBD2 (6 bases). CDR1 is SQVTM, CDR2 ANQGSEA, per germline. The CDR3 is 14 amino acids. Trimming took off 7 bases at V and 2 bases at J, with 16 bases between the two ends. CDR3 DNA sequence: TGCAGCGCCGGACGGGACTCCTCCACAGATACGCAGTATTTT. Residues: CSAGRDSSTDTQYF.

This clonotype has a count of ten or more. This rearrangement joins TRBV5-1 to TRBJ1-1; TRBD1 aligns across 9 bases. Germline values: CDR1 SGHRS, CDR2 YFSETQ. Trimming took 4 bases from V and 4 from J; bases not matched to a gene: 5. This CDR3 has 14 amino acids. CDR3: CASSQGTGSTEAFF. The CDR3 DNA reads as TGCGCCAGCAGCCAGGGGACAGGGTCCACTGAAGCTTTCTTT.

Remarks on this clonotype: A much bigger clone sits one base away, suggesting this may be a read error. This is likely a read error, given that the CDR3 carries no conserved phenylalanine or tryptophan at its end. This chain uses TRBV6-1 with TRBJ2-7; D is unresolved. The germline CDR1 and CDR2 sequences are MNHNS and SASEGT. V gave up 6 bases and J gave up 4 bases, with 19 bases separating them. This CDR3 has 15 amino acids. CDR3 sequence reads: CASRGTGSSVYEQYL. CDR3 coding DNA: TGTGCCAGCAGGGGAACTGGAAGCTCGGTTTACGAGCAGTACCTC.

Many counts were recorded for this clonotype. The chain combines TRBV4-2 with TRBJ2-3; D not resolved. Trimming pared 2 bases from V and 0 bases from J, leaving 6 bases between. This CDR3 is 14 amino acids long. CDR1 is LGHNA, CDR2 YNFKEQ, per germline. The CDR3 nucleotides read TGTGCCAGCAGCCAATTCGGAAGCACAGATACGCAGTATTTT. Translation gives CASSQFGSTDTQYF.

This clonotype was picked up a small number of times. This may be a read error, as it is one base from a much larger clone. This sequence joins TRBV24-1 and TRBJ2-1; TRBD1 matches at 9 bases. This CDR3 spans 15 amino acids. Germline-derived CDR1 and CDR2 are KGHDR and SFDVKD. The CDR3 is CATTPGTGWNNGQFF. The CDR3 DNA follows: TGTGCCACCACCCCCGGGACAGGGTGGAATAATGGGCAGTTCTTC.

A word on this clonotype: With a much larger clone just one base away, this may be a read error. The chain has TRBV27 and TRBJ2-7, with TRBD1 matching 7 bases. Germline CDR1 MNHEY, CDR2 SMNVEV (reference sequence). The CDR3 totals 12 residues. Trimming took 3 bases from V and 6 from J; bases not matched to a gene: 2. The CDR3 coding sequence is TGTGCCAGCAGTTTGGCAGGGGGCGAGCAGTACTTC. Translating gives CASSLAGGEQYF.

Many counts were recorded for this clonotype. This chain links TRBV11-2 with TRBJ2-5, with D tentatively TRBD1 (5 bases). Germline V gene lookup returns CDR1 SGHAT and CDR2 FQNNGV. Trimming shortened V by 1 base and J by 0 bases, and 9 bases separated the two germline ends. The CDR3 is made up of 15 amino acids. The CDR3, as DNA: TGTGCCAGCAGCTTAGGGGGCTCGGACCAAGAGACCCAGTACTTC. This encodes CASSLGGSDQETQYF.

The sample holds a few counts of this clonotype. This could be a read error, since a much larger clone is one nucleotide away. This sequence joins TRBV4-3 and TRBJ2-7; TRBD2 matches 8 bases. With V trimmed by 3 bases and J by 2 bases, 9 bases remained unmatched. In germline, CDR1 is LGHNA, CDR2 YSLEER. The CDR3 consists of 16 residues. The CDR3 reads CASSHFSGLVPYEQYF. The DNA for the CDR3 is TGCGCCAGCAGCCACTTTTCGGGACTAGTTCCCTACGAGCAGTACTTC.

Regarding this clonotype: This sequence may be a read error, since a much larger clone differs from it by one base. The CDR3 region is CASSLRFPRGLENIQYF. DNA of the CDR3: TGTGCCAGCAGTTTACGGTTTCCCAGGGGGTTGGAAAACATTCAGTACTTC. The V gene is TRBV27, the J gene TRBJ2-4, with 7 bases lining up with TRBD1. Germline V CDR1 and CDR2: MNHEY, SMNVEV (reference sequence). The V segment lost 2 bases and the J segment 5 bases; nucleotides outside the gene matches: 12. CDR3 length equals 17 residues.

This chain links TRBV20-1 with TRBJ2-2; D is undetermined. Germline CDR1 reads DFQATT; CDR2 reads SNEGSKA (reference sequence). The CDR3 runs 13 residues. V was pared by 4 bases and J by 1 base, with 7 bases between. CDR3 bases: TGCAGTGCTATGGGGTTGAACACCGGGGAGCTGTTTTTT. The encoded protein is CSAMGLNTGELFF.

This clonotype was seen repeatedly, ten times or more. Sequence at one end of the junction differs from germline and may be a read error. This rearrangement joins TRBV20-1 to TRBJ2-4; 8 bases agree with TRBD1. This CDR3 spans 12 amino acids. The germline CDR1 and CDR2 sequences are DFQATT and SNEGSKA (reference sequence). The CDR3 spells CSARETRQGRHF. CDR3 nucleotides: TGCAGTGCTAGAGAAACTAGACAGGGGCGACACTTC.

This clonotype was recorded at least ten times. The chain joins TRBV4-1 to TRBJ1-4; D is unclear. Trimming cost V 0 bases and J 7 bases, with 15 bases left between them. CDR1 and CDR2 from the germline V gene are MGHRA and YSYEKL. The CDR3 runs 16 residues. The DNA of the CDR3 is TGCGCCAGCAGCCAAGATGTCACCCGAGGTTCTGAAAAACTGTTTTTT. Amino acid sequence: CASSQDVTRGSEKLFF.

This clonotype has a count of ten or more. CDR3 amino acids: CASSVRGGELFF. The CDR3, as DNA: TGTGCCAGCAGCGTAAGGGGCGGGGAGCTGTTTTTT. The chain couples TRBV9 to TRBJ2-2; D may be TRBD1 (5 bases). Trimming left V 1 base short and J 7 bases short, with 5 bases between. Germline V gives CDR1 SGDLS, CDR2 YYNGEE. The CDR3 length is 12 residues.

As to this clonotype: A single base separates this from a much larger clone, so it may be a read error. The chain couples TRBV6-5 to TRBJ1-1, with D possibly matching TRBD1 (5 bases). The CDR3 is 16 amino acids. Per the germline V gene, CDR1 is MNHEY and CDR2 is SVGAGI. In DNA, the CDR3 is TGTGCCAGCAGACAGCAGGGTTCTTTATGGGGCACTGAAGCTCTCTTT. It yields the protein CASRQQGSLWGTEALF.

This clonotype was counted ten times or more. The chain has TRBV19 and TRBJ2-2, with 9 bases matching TRBD2. V trimming: 6 bases; J trimming: 5 bases; junction bases outside the gene matches: 4. Germline V gene sequence: CDR1 LNHDA, CDR2 SQIVND (reference sequence). The CDR3 is 14 amino acids. CDR3 amino acids: CASRREGLTGELFF. CDR3 bases: TGTGCCAGTAGGCGGGAGGGCCTAACCGGGGAGCTGTTTTTT.

The table lists this clonotype with a count of one. One base separates it from a far larger clone, so it is likely a read error. The chain combines TRBV7-9 with TRBJ2-7; 7 bases are shared with TRBD2. The CDR3 extends over 16 amino acids. V shed 2 bases, J shed 7 bases, and the junction held 14 bases outside the gene matches. Germline V gene data show CDR1 as SEHNR and CDR2 as FQNEAQ (reference sequence). The CDR3 region is CASSLPAGVRYNEQYF. Written as DNA, the CDR3 is TGTGCCAGCAGCTTACCGGCGGGAGTAAGGTACAATGAGCAGTACTTC.

This clonotype was seen at least ten times. V and J are TRBV20-1 and TRBJ1-1, with 9 nucleotides matching TRBD1. Germline V gene sequence: CDR1 DFQATT, CDR2 SNEGSKA (reference sequence). CDR3 length: 15 residues. Trimming cost V 0 bases and J 5 bases; bases outside gene matches: 7. In DNA form, the CDR3 reads TGCAGTGCTAGAGATCTCGACAGGGGGGTAACTGAAGCTTTCTTT. Protein sequence: CSARDLDRGVTEAFF.

This clonotype was detected many times. The rearrangement uses TRBV12-3 or TRBV12-4 and TRBJ2-6; D uncertain. This CDR3 is 15 amino acids long. V lost 6 bases and J 4 bases, leaving 13 bases between the germline ends. The CDR3 here is CASRLGLGGANVLTF. The CDR3 DNA sequence: TGTGCCAGCAGACTGGGTTTGGGAGGGGCCAACGTCCTGACTTTC.

V usage is TRBV6-6 and J usage is TRBJ2-1; D not certain. Trimming shortened V by 5 bases and J by 1 base, and 6 bases separated the two germline ends. Germline CDR1 and CDR2: MNHNY and SVGAGI (reference sequence). This CDR3 has 13 amino acids. This CDR3 reads CASSVRSYNEQFF. The CDR3 DNA sequence: TGTGCCAGCAGTGTAAGGTCCTACAATGAGCAGTTCTTC.

This clonotype was seen a few times. At one of its ends the junction is not consistent with the germline gene, which may arise from a read error. The chain recombines TRBV7-7 with TRBJ2-3; D ambiguous. The length of the CDR3 is 13 residues. CDR1 is SSHAT, CDR2 FNYEAQ, per germline (reference sequence). The CDR3 region has the DNA TGTGCTAGCAGCCCCTCCTTCGACGGCCAGCGGTATTTT. This gives the protein CASSPSFDGQRYF. Full variable domain (remainder filled in from reference TRBV7-7 and TRBJ2-3): GAGVSQSPRYKVTKRGQDVTLRCDPISSHATLYWYQQALGQGPEFLTYFNYEAQPDKSGLPSDRFSAERPEGSISTLTIQRTEQRDSAMYRCASSPSFDGQRYFGPGTRLTVL.

The table lists this clonotype with a few counts. V gene TRBV27 combines with J gene TRBJ2-1; a possible D gene is TRBD1 (5 bases). The CDR3 has 11 amino acids. CDR1 is MNHEY, CDR2 SMNVEV, per germline (reference sequence). V was cut by 11 bases and J by 7 bases, with 12 bases left in between. This chain's CDR3 is CACQGSNEQFF. The CDR3 DNA sequence: TGTGCCTGCCAGGGTAGTAATGAGCAGTTCTTC.

This clonotype was counted many times. V is TRBV28 and J is TRBJ2-5; no definite D call. Per the germline V gene, CDR1 is MDHEN and CDR2 is SYDVKM. V lost 6 bases to trimming and J lost 4 bases, with 6 bases between them. This CDR3 has 11 amino acids. CDR3 DNA: TGTGCCAGCAGCCGAGGAGAGACCCAGTACTTC. It encodes CASSRGETQYF.